This entry concerns a single T cell receptor (beta chain). What it recognizes is unknown. This sample is drawn from a study of somatic mutations in cytotoxic T cells in rheumatoid arthritis. Study details: Patient blood (approximately 30 ml EDTA) was drawn right after diagnosis, before any treatment. The study's findings and limits: There were about an eighth of the 65 patients in whom the largest CD8+ clone exceeded 20% of CD8+ cells.

Per germline, CDR1 SGHTA and CDR2 FQGNSA. Trimming took 7 bases from V and 10 from J, leaving 19 bases between them. The CDR3 has 14 amino acids. Each population, CD4+ and CD8+ cells, was isolated by positive magnetic bead selection and checked for purity by flow cytometry. The repertoire was sequenced with immunoSEQ multiplex PCR; TCRdb's copy has only in-frame clones and lacks some. The sample holds approximately 17,000 clones, 75% to 80% seen once. The sequencing input was CD8+ T cells sorted from blood. This chain connects TRBV7-2 to TRBJ1-4, with a possible D match to TRBD1 (5 bases). This TCR derives from an adult with rheumatoid arthritis. The CDR3 DNA is TGTGCCAGCAAACCCGAGCCTTCAGGGAGAAAACTGTTTTTT. The encoded protein is CASKPEPSGRKLFF.